One TCR beta chain is described in this entry. Its target antigen remains unknown. No much larger clone exists at a distance of one base, and base qualities are not known. TCRbeta CDR3 regions were amplified from genomic DNA using the immunoSEQ Assay, a bias-controlled multiplex PCR. Under the source paper's analysis protocol: The number of nucleated cells in each sample was estimated from the amplification of reference gene primers within the assay. To quantify the absolute abundance of each unique TCRbeta CDR3 rearrangement, sequence reads were collapsed and filtered. For each sample, productive Simpson clonality was calculated by taking the square root of Simpson's diversity index across productive rearrangements. Drawn from immuneACCESS, this table holds only the in-frame rearrangements with V and J called that TCRdb kept. Clones are partly lost; checked studies trace under half to an unresolved V gene and leave the rest unexplained. Clonal size and the V and J genes are those of that table, whereas D and trimming came from the DNA. This sample has around 270,000 clones in its table, and 86% of those were observed once. The ten top clones hold over 7.5% of the sample.

Another Seattle source contributed samples from volunteer blood donors who had recovered from COVID-19. Collaborating institutions collected whole blood in K2EDTA tubes following their own protocols. For TCRbeta analysis, collaborator samples were shipped as frozen whole blood, as isolated PBMCs, or as DNA extracted from either sample type. This sample stems from a study of blood T cell repertoires in COVID-19 (dated by TCRdb to 2019 to 2021). The study in broad terms: Collaborator samples came from the United States, Italy and Spain and covered acute and convalescent phases of COVID-19. The material from the prospective study consisted of cDNA or gDNA derived from T cells, B-cell-depleted T cells, or PBMCs. The dataset comprised deeply sampled blood TCRbeta repertoires from subjects exposed to, actively infected with, or recovered from COVID-19. The repertoires were released in a freely available public database meant as a resource for research on the immune response to SARS-CoV-2. The samples were drawn from the first 160 participants of the ongoing ImmuneRACE study and from 950 to 1,500 subjects provided by 6 global collaborators. Nearly every sample came with metadata listing a de-identified subject ID, COVID-19 status, age in years and sex. Where available, HLA class I and class II types were obtained from metadata supplied by the sample provider rather than from assay-based typing.

The investigation overall reported the following: The quantity of clinical and demographic metadata differed by source and by participant and was supplied without curation.

The TCR originated in a middle-aged man who had recovered from COVID-19. The sample taken for sequencing was peripheral blood.

DNA sequence: TGTGCCAGCAGTTTCTGGGCGGGGCCCACAGATACGCAGTATTTT. Translated, this is CASSFWAGPTDTQYF. The chain is encoded by TRBV27 joined to TRBJ2-3; TRBD2 is a possible D gene, resting on 6 matching bases. Counted from cysteine to phenylalanine, this CDR3 has 15 amino acids. Only CDR3 DNA is held: 45 bases, read in frame from base 1. V and J are truncated by 3 bases and 2 bases respectively, leaving an intervening sequence of 12 bases. Via the germline V gene (reference sequence), CDR1 is MNHEY and CDR2 SMNVEV.